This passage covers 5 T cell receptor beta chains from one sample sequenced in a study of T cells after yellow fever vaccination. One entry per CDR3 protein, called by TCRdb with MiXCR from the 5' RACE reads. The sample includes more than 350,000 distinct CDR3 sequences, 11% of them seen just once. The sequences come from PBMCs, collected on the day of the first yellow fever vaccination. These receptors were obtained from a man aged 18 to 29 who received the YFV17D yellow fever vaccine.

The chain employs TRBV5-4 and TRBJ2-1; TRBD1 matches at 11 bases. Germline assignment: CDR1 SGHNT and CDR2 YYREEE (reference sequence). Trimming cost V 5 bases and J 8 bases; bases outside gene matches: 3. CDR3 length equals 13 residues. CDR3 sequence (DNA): TGTGCCAGCAGTCGGACAGGGGGCCATGAGCAGTTCTTC. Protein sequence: CASSRTGGHEQFF.

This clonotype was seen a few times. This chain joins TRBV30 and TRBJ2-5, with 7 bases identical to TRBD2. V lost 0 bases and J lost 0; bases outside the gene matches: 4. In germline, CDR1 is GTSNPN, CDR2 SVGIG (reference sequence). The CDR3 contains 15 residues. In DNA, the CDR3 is TGTGCCTGGAGTGTAGGAGCGGGGAACCAAGAGACCCAGTACTTC. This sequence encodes CAWSVGAGNQETQYF.

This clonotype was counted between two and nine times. Here the CDR3 DNA reads TGTGCCAGCAGTGAATACGGTATAGGTAAAGAGACCCAGTACTTC. It yields the protein CASSEYGIGKETQYF. The V and J genes are TRBV25-1 and TRBJ2-5, with D hard to call. The CDR3 runs to 15 residues. From germline, CDR1 is MGHDK and CDR2 SYGVNS. V lost 0 bases, J lost 3 bases, and 11 bases lay in between. Supplemented by reference TRBV25-1 and TRBJ2-5, the full variable domain reads EADIYQTPRYLVIGTGKKITLECSQTMGHDKMYWYQQDPGMELHLIHYSYGVNSTEKGDLSSESTVSRIRTEHFPLTLESARPSHTSQYLCASSEYGIGKETQYFGPGTRLLVL.

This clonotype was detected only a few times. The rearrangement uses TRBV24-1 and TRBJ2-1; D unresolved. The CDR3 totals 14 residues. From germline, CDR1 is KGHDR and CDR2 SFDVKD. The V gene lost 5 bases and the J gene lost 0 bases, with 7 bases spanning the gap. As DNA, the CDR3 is TGTGCCACCAGTGCTGCCAGCTCCTACAATGAGCAGTTCTTC. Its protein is CATSAASSYNEQFF.

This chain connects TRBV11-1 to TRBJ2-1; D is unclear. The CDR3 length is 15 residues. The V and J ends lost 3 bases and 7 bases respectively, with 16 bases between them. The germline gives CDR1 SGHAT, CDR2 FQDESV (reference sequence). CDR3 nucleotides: TGTGCCAGCAGCTTTTTCTTGGCGTCTAGTAATGAGCAGTTCTTC. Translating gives CASSFFLASSNEQFF.